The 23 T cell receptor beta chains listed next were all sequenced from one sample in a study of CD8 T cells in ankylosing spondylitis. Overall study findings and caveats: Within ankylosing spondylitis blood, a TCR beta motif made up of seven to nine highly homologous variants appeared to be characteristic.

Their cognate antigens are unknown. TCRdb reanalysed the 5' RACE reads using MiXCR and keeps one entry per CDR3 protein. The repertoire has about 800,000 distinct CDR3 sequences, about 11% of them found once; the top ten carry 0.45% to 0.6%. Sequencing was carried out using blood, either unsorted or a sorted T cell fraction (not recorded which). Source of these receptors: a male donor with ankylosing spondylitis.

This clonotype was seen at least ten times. The CDR3 region has the DNA TGTGCCATCAGTGAGTCGCGGGACAGGACGAATTCACCCCTCCACTTT. It encodes CAISESRDRTNSPLHF. The chain joins TRBV10-3 to TRBJ1-6; 8 positions agree with TRBD1. From germline, CDR1 is ENHRY and CDR2 SYGVKD. J lost 7 bases, V lost 0 bases, and 5 bases had no gene match. The CDR3 covers 16 residues.

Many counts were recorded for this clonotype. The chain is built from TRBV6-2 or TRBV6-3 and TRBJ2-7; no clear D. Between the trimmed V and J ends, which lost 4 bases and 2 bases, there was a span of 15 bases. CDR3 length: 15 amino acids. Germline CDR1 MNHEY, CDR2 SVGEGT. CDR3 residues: CASSLWSASTYEQYF. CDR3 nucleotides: TGTGCCAGCAGTTTGTGGTCTGCATCGACCTACGAGCAGTACTTC.

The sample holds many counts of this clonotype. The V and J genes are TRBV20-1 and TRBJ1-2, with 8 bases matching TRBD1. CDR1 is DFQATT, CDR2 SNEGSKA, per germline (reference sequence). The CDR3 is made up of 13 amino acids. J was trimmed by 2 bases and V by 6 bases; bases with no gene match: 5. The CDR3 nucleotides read TGCAGTGCCAAAAGGGACAGGAACTATGGCTACACCTTC. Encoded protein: CSAKRDRNYGYTF.

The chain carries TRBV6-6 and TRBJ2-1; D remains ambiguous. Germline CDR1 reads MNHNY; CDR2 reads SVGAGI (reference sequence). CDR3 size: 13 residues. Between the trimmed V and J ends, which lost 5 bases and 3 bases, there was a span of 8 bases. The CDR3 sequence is CASSGIFYNEQFF. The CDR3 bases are TGTGCCAGCAGTGGGATTTTCTACAATGAGCAGTTCTTC.

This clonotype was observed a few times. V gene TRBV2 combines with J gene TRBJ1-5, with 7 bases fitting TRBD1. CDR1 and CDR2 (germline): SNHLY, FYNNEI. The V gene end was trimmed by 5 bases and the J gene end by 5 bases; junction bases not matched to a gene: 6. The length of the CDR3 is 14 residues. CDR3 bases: TGTGCCAGCAGTCTACAGGGGACCTATCAGCCCCAGCATTTT. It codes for CASSLQGTYQPQHF.

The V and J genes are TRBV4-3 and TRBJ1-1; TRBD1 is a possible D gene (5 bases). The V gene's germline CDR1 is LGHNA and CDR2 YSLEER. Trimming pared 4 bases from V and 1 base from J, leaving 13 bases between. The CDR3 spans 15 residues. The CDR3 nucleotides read TGCGCCAGCAGCCGGAGGGACTCGTCGAACACTGAAGCTTTCTTT. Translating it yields CASSRRDSSNTEAFF.

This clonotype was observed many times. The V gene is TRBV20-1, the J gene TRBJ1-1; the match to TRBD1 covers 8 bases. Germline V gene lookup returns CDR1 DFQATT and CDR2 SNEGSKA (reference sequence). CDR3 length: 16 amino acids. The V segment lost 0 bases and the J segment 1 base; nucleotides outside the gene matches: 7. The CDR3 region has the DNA TGCAGTGCTAGAGATTGGACAGGGCTACCGAACACTGAAGCTTTCTTT. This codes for CSARDWTGLPNTEAFF.

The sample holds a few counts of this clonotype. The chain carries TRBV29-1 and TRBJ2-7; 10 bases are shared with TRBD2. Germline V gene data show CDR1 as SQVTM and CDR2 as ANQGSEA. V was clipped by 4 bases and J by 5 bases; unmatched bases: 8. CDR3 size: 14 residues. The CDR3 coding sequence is TGCAGCGTTGTGAGCGGGAGGGCCCAAAACGAGCAGTACTTC. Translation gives CSVVSGRAQNEQYF.

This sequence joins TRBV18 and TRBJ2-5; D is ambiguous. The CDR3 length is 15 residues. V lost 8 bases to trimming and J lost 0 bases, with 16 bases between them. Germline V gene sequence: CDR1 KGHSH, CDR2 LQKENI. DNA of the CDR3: TGTGCCAGCCGGTCGATCCAGGAACACCAAGAGACCCAGTACTTC. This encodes CASRSIQEHQETQYF.

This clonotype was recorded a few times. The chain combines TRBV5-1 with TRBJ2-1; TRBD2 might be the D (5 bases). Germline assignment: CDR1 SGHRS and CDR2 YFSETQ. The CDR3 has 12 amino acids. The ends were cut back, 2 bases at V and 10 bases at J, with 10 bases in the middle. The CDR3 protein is CASSFNSGEQFF. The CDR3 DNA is TGCGCCAGCAGCTTCAATTCGGGAGAGCAGTTCTTC. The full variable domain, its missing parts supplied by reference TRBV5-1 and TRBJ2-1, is KAGVTQTPRYLIKTRGQQVTLSCSPISGHRSVSWYQQTPGQGLQFLFEYFSETQRNKGNFPGRFSGRQFSNSRSEMNVSTLELGDSALYLCASSFNSGEQFFGPGTRLTVL.

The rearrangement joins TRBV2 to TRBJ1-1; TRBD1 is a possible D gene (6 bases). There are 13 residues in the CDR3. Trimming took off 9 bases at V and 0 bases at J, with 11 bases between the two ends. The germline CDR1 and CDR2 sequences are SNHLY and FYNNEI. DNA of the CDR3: TGTGCCAGAGAACAGGGCATGAACACTGAAGCTTTCTTT. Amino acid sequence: CAREQGMNTEAFF. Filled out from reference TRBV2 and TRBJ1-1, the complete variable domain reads EPEVTQTPSHQVTQMGQEVILRCVPISNHLYFYWYRQILGQKVEFLVSFYNNEISEKSEIFDDQFSVERPDGSNFTLKIRSTKLEDSAMYFCAREQGMNTEAFFGQGTRLTVV.

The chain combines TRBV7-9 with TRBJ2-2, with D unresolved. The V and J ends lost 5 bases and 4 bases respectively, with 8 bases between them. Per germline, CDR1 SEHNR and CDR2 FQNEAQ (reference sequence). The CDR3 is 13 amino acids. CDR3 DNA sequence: TGTGCCAGCAGCCCCTTGTCCACCGGGGAGCTGTTTTTT. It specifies CASSPLSTGELFF.

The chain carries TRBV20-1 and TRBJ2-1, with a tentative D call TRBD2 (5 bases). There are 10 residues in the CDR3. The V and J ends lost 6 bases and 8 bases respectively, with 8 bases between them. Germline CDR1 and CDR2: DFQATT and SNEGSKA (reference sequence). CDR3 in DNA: TGCAGTGCGACGAGGGATGAGCAGTTCTTC. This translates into CSATRDEQFF.

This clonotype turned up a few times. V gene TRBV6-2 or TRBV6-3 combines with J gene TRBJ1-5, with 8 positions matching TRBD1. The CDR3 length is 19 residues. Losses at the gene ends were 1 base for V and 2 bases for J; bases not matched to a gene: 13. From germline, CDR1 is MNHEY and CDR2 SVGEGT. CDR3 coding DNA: TGTGCCAGCAGTTACTACCAGGGCAGGGGGCCGAGTGGCAATCAGCCCCAGCATTTT. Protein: CASSYYQGRGPSGNQPQHF.

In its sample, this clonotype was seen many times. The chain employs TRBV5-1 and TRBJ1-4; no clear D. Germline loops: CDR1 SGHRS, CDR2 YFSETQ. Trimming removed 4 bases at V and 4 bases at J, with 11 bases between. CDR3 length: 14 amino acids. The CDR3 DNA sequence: TGCGCCAGCAGCCTGACGGCCGGTAATGAAAAACTGTTTTTT. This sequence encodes CASSLTAGNEKLFF.

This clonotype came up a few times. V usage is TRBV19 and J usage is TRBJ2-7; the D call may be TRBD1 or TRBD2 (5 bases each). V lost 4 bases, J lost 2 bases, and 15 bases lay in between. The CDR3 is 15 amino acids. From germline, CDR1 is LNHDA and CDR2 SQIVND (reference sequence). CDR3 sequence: CASSTGTGIPYEQYF. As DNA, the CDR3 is TGTGCCAGTAGTACCGGGACGGGGATCCCCTACGAGCAGTACTTC.

CDR3 nucleotides: TGCAGTGCTAGAGGCCGGACAGACTATGGCTACACCTTC. Its translation: CSARGRTDYGYTF. The genes are TRBV20-1 and TRBJ1-2, with D perhaps matching TRBD1 (6 bases). The CDR3 runs to 13 residues. V dropped 1 base and J dropped 3 bases, with 9 bases sitting between them. Germline lookup yields CDR1 DFQATT and CDR2 SNEGSKA (reference sequence).

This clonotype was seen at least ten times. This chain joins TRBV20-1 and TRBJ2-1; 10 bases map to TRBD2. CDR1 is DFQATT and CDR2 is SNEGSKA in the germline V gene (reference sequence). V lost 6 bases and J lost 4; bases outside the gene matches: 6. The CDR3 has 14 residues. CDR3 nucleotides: TGCAGTGCGGGTCTAGCGGGAGAATACAATGAGCAGTTCTTC. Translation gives CSAGLAGEYNEQFF.

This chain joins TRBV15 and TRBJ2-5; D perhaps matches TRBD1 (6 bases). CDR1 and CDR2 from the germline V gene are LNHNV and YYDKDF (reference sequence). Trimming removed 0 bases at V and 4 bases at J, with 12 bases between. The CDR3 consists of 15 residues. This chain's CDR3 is CATSREVQGRETQYF. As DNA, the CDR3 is TGTGCCACCAGCAGAGAGGTACAGGGTCGAGAGACCCAGTACTTC.

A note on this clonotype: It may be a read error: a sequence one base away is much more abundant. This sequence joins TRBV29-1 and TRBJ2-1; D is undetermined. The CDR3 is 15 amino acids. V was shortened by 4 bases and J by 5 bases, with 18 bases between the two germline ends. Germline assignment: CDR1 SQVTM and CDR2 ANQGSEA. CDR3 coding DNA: TGCAGCGTTGCAGATTGGGTGATGCGTAACAATGAGCAGTTCTTC. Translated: CSVADWVMRNNEQFF.

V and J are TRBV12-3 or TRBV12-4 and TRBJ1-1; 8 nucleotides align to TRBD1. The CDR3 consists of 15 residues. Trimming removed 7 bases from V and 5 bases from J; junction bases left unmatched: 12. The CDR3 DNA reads TGTGCCAGCACCAGCCCGGACAGGGCGGGAACTGAAGCTTTCTTT. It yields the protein CASTSPDRAGTEAFF.

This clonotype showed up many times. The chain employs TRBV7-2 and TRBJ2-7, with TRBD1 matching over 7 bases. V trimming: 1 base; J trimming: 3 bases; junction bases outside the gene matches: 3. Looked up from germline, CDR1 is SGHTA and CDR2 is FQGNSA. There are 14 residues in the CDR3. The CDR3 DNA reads TGTGCCAGCAGCTTAGGGACAGGTAACTACGAGCAGTACTTC. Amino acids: CASSLGTGNYEQYF.

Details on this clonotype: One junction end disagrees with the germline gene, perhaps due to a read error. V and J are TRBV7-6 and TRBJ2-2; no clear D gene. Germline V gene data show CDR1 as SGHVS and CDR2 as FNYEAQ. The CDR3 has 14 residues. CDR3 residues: CASNLVDGTGELFF. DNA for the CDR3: TGTGCCAGCAACTTAGTCGACGGGACCGGGGAGCTGTTTTTT.